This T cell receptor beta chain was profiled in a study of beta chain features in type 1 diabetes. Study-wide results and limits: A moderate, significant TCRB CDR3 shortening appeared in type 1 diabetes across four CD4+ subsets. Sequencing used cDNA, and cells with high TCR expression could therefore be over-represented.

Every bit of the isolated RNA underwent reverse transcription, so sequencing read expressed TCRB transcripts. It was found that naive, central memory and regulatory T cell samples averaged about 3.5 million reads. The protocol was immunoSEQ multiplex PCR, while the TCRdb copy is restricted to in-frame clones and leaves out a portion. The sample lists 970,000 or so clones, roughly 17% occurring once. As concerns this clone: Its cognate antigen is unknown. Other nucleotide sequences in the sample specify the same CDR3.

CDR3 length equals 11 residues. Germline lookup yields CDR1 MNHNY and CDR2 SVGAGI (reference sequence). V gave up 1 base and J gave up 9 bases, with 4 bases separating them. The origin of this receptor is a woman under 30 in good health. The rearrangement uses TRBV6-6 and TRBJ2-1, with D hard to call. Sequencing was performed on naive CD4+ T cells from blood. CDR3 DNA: TGTGCCAGCAGTTACTTGTCTGAGCAGTTCTTC. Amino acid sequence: CASSYLSEQFF.